This note documents a single TCR beta chain sequence. No antigen is known for it. The TCR beta library used iRepertoire HTBI primers with Arm-PCR amplification of CDR3. TCRdb reprocessed the multiplex PCR reads with MiXCR, giving one entry per CDR3 protein. The table records approximately 470,000 distinct CDR3 sequences, 20% to 25% of them present only once. The data belong to a study of regulatory T cells in long-lasting Graves disease. Study conclusions and caveats: Limited samples may have lowered accuracy. Persistent Graves' patients showed reduced TCR diversity versus newly diagnosed patients.

Indicated time point: persistent/refractory GD, antithyroid drugs over 5 years with positive TRAb. RNA isolated from PBMCs was used to make the TCR library. The ends were cut back, 1 base at V and 0 bases at J, with 7 bases in the middle. From germline, CDR1 is SGHTA and CDR2 FQGNSA. This CDR3 region has 16 residues. The sequence was obtained from a female donor with Graves disease. The V call is TRBV7-2, the J call TRBJ1-6; D gene unclear. This specimen was peripheral blood mononuclear cells (PBMCs), taken when the disease was refractory, from a patient treated with antithyroid drugs. DNA of the CDR3: TGTGCCAGCAGCTTAGGGCACACCTCCTATAATTCACCCCTCCACTTT. It codes for CASSLGHTSYNSPLHF.